The present T cell receptor (beta chain) was sequenced within a study of T cell changes during pregnancy in multiple sclerosis. Repertoires were generated with immunoSEQ multiplex PCR, while TCRdb's copy carries only in-frame clones and drops some. The sample consists of 100,000 or so clones, about nine tenths of them appearing once. This CDR3 comprises 17 residues. The V and J ends lost 4 bases and 1 base respectively, with 16 bases between them. The receptor was derived from a female donor in good health, enrolled as a control in a pregnancy study. This sample comprised peripheral blood, obtained in the second trimester of pregnancy. The chain couples TRBV23-1 to TRBJ2-2; a possible D gene is TRBD2 (6 bases). TRBV23-1 is noted as an ORF with a role that remains uncertain. The CDR3 DNA sequence: TGCGCCAGCAGTCCCGGCGTCGGGACTGTGAACACCGGGGAGCTGTTTTTT. Translation: CASSPGVGTVNTGELFF.